This T cell receptor beta chain was found in a study of shared clonotypes between healthy human individuals. The study, taken as a whole, reports: Across a handful of donors, naive CD4 shared 5% to 5.5%, naive CD8 more than 3%, memory CD4 roughly 2.2%, memory CD8 0.4% to 0.5%.

Between the trimmed V and J ends, which lost 1 base and 2 bases, there was a span of 8 bases. The germline V gene encodes CDR1 SGHTA and CDR2 FQGTGA. The CDR3 is 14 amino acids. The naive CD8 subset, CD45RO-negative cells positively selected for CCR7, excluded terminally differentiated effector memory CD45RA+ cells. Generated by immunoSEQ multiplex PCR, the TCRdb table keeps only in-frame clones and is missing some. The table has fewer than 700,000 clones, about 95% seen once. This clone has only one observation. Its antigen is not known. The sample comprised naive CD8+ T cells sorted from blood. The receptor was derived from a woman aged 25-40 years in good health. The genes are TRBV7-3 and TRBJ2-5; D gene unclear. The CDR3: CASSLKGYQETQYF. Written as DNA, the CDR3 is TGTGCCAGCAGCTTAAAAGGGTATCAAGAGACCCAGTACTTC.